Below are 8 T cell receptor beta chains sequenced from a single sample in a study of CXCR3-negative and CXCR3-positive naive CD8 T cells. It was by 5' RACE with UMI labels that the TRB cDNA libraries were prepared. TCRdb processed the 5' RACE reads again and assigns one entry to each CDR3 protein, with no DNA. There are over 100,000 distinct CDR3 sequences in the sample, with under 0.5% held by the top ten. The specimen sequenced was naive CXCR3- CD8+ T cells from blood. Subset meaning: CD45RO-CCR7+CD27+CD95- naive CD8+ T cells lacking CXCR3 (TNR3-). These TCRs come from a human donor in good health. Some clones in this sample may be carry-over from other donors' samples.

This sequence joins TRBV7-8 and TRBJ2-2; TCRdb designates TRBD2, a call that cannot be tested without DNA. The CDR3 covers 18 residues. Germline V gene lookup returns CDR1 SGHVS and CDR2 FQNEAQ. The CDR3 sequence: CASNNPLAGVVRSGELFF.

This chain connects TRBV7-6 to TRBJ2-7; as DNA is missing, the TRBD2 call by TCRdb cannot be tested. CDR1 and CDR2 (germline): SGHVS, FNYEAQ. The CDR3 sequence is 14 residues long. CDR3 sequence reads: CASSPRAGGYEQYF.

J is TRBJ2-7 and V is TRBV12-5; absent DNA, TCRdb's TRBD1 call cannot be checked. The CDR3 runs to 13 residues. Looked up from germline, CDR1 is LGHNT and CDR2 is FRNRAP. The CDR3 spells CAVVAGPSYEQYF.

The chain couples TRBV29-1 to TRBJ2-2; no DNA is available, so the TRBD1 call from TCRdb remains unchecked. Germline V gene lookup returns CDR1 SQVTM and CDR2 ANQGSEA. The CDR3 has 12 residues. CDR3 sequence reads: CSVPGGTGELFF.

The chain links TRBV28 to TRBJ2-7. Germline V gene lookup returns CDR1 MDHEN and CDR2 SYDVKM. This CDR3 spans 11 amino acids. The CDR3 here is CASRLGDEQYF.

This chain joins TRBV18 and TRBJ2-7; absent DNA, TCRdb's TRBD1 call cannot be checked. CDR1 and CDR2 from the germline V gene are KGHSH and LQKENI. The CDR3 is made up of 15 amino acids. This CDR3 reads CASSPRDRATYEQYF.

The gene calls are TRBV6-2 or TRBV6-3 and TRBJ2-1; TCRdb names TRBD1, which stays unverified in the absence of DNA. There are 17 residues in the CDR3. Germline CDR1 is MNHEY and CDR2 is SVGEGT. CDR3 sequence: CASSYAPGRGSYNEQFF.

The chain recombines TRBV28 with TRBJ2-3; the TCRdb D gene call, TRBD1, has no DNA to confirm it. The CDR3 is 17 amino acids. The germline V gene has CDR1 MDHEN and CDR2 SYDVKM. Here the CDR3 reads CASSLVAGGVVTDTQYF.